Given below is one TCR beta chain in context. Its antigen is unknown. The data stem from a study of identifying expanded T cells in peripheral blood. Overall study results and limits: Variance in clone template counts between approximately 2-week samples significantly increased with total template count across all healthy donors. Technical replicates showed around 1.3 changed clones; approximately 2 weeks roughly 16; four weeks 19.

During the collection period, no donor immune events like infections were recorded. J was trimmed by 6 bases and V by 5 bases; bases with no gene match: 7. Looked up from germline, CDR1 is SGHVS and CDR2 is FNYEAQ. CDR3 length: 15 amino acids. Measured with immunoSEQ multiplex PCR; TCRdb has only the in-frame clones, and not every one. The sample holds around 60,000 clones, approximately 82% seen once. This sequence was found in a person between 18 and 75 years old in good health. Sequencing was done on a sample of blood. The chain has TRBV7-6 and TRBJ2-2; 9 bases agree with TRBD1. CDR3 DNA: TGTGCCAGCAGCCTGACAGGGGGAGGATCCGGGGAGCTGTTTTTT. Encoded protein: CASSLTGGGSGELFF.